This T cell receptor (beta chain) originates from a study of blood T cell repertoires in COVID-19. V gave up 3 bases and J gave up 4 bases; unmatched junction bases: 3. CDR3 size: 16 residues. Germline V gene lookup returns CDR1 LNHDA and CDR2 SQIVND (reference sequence). This table comes from immunoSEQ multiplex PCR, and its TCRdb copy is limited to in-frame clones, with some not included. Counted here are about 150,000 clones, about 83% occurring once; the ten biggest clones make up 9.5% to 13%. The TCR comes from a woman between 55 and 75 years old with COVID-19, enrolled during active disease. The rearrangement uses TRBV19 and TRBJ2-1; 13 nucleotides agree with TRBD2. The sample was peripheral blood. The CDR3 bases are TGTGCCAGTAGTATCGGACTAGCGGGGGAGTACAATGAGCAGTTCTTC. Its translation is CASSIGLAGEYNEQFF.